Listed here are 2 T cell receptor beta chains from one sample, sequenced in a study of OX40 agonist ivuxolimab in advanced cancers. Here immunoSEQ multiplex PCR was the method, and the copy in TCRdb shows in-frame clones only, minus some. There are about 40,000 clones in the sample; around nine tenths occur only once, and approximately 13% lies in the top ten. The sample was CD4+ or CD8+ T cells sorted from blood, taken in a trial of the OX40 agonist ivuxolimab. Receptors were obtained from an adult with an advanced solid tumor such as melanoma, head and neck, liver or kidney cancer.

The chain combines TRBV29-1 with TRBJ1-1, with TRBD1 matching over 8 bases. This CDR3 region has 15 residues. Trimming cost V 3 bases and J 1 base; bases outside gene matches: 7. CDR1 SQVTM and CDR2 ANQGSEA come from the germline V gene. The CDR3 coding sequence is TGCAGCGTTGATAAGCGGGACAGGTCGAACACTGAAGCTTTCTTT. This gives the protein CSVDKRDRSNTEAFF.

The chain is built from TRBV6-1 and TRBJ1-5; no clear D. Trimming pared 6 bases from V and 7 bases from J, leaving 16 bases between. This CDR3 is 14 amino acids long. Germline CDR1 and CDR2: MNHNS and SASEGT. The CDR3 DNA reads as TGTGCCAGCAGCGGTACTACGGAAAGCCAGCCCCAGCATTTT. As protein: CASSGTTESQPQHF.